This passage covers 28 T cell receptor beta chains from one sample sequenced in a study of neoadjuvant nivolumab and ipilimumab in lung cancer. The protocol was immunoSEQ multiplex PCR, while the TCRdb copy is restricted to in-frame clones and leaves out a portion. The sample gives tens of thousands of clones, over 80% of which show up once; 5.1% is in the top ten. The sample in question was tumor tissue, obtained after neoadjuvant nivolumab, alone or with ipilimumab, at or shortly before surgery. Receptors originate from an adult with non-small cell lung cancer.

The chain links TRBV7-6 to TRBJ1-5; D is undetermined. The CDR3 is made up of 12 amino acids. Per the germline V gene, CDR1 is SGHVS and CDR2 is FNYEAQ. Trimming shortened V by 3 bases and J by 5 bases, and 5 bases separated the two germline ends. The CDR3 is CASSLIDQPQHF. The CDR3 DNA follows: TGTGCCAGCAGCTTGATTGATCAGCCCCAGCATTTT.

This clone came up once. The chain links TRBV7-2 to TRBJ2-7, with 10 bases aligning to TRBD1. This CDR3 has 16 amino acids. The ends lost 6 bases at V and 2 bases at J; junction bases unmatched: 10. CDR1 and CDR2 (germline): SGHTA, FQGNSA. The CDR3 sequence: CASSLGGTGDPYEQYF. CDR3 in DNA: TGTGCCAGCAGTTTGGGCGGGACAGGGGATCCCTACGAGCAGTACTTC.

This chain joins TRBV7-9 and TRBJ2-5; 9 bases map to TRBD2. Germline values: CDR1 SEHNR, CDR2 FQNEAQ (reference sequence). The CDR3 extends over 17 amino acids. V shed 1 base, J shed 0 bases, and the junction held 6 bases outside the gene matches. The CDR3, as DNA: TGTGCCAGCAGCTTAGGAGCTAGCGGGAATAACCAAGAGACCCAGTACTTC. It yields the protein CASSLGASGNNQETQYF. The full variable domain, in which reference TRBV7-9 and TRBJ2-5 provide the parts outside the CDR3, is DTGVSQNPRHKITKRGQNVTFRCDPISEHNRLYWYRQTLGQGPEFLTYFQNEAQLEKSRLLSDRFSAERPKGSFSTLEIQRTEQGDSAMYLCASSLGASGNNQETQYFGPGTRLLVL.

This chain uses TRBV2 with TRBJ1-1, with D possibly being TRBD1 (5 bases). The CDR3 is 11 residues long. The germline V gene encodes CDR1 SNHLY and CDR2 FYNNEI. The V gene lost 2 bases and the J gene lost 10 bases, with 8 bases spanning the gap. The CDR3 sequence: CASSEWDAAFF. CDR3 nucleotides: TGTGCCAGCAGTGAATGGGACGCAGCTTTCTTT.

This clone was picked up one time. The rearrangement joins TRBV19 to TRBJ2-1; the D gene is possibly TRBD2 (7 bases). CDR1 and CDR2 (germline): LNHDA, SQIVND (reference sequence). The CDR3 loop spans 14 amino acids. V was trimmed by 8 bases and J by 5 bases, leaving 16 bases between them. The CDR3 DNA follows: TGTGCCAGTGCTGGGGGGGCCGGGAACAATGAGCAGTTCTTC. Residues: CASAGGAGNNEQFF.

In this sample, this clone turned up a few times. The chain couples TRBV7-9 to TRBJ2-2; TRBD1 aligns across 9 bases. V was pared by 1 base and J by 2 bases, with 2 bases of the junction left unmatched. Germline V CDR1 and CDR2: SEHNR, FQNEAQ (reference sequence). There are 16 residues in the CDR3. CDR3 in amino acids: CASSLVGQGNTGELFF. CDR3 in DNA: TGTGCCAGCAGCTTAGTGGGACAGGGTAACACCGGGGAGCTGTTTTTT.

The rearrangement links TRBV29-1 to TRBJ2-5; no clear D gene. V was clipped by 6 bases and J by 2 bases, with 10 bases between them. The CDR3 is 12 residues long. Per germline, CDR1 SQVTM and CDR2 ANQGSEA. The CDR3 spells CSVYSYQETQYF. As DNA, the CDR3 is TGCAGCGTGTACAGTTATCAAGAGACCCAGTACTTC.

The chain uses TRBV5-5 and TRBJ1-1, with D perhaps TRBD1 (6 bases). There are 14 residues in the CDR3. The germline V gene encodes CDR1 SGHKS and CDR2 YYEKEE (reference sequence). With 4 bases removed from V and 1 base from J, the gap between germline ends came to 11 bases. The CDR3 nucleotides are TGTGCCAGCAGCCCGATGACAGGGAACACTGAAGCTTTCTTT. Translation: CASSPMTGNTEAFF. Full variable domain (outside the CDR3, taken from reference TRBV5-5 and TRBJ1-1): DAGVTQSPTHLIKTRGQQVTLRCSPISGHKSVSWYQQVLGQGPQFIFQYYEKEERGRGNFPDRFSARQFPNYSSELNVNALLLGDSALYLCASSPMTGNTEAFFGQGTRLTVV.

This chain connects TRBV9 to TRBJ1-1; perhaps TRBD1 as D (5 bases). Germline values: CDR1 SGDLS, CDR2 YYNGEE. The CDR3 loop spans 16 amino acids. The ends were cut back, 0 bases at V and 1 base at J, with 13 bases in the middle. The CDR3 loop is CASSVGRVVGNTEAFF. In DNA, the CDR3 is TGTGCCAGCAGCGTAGGCAGGGTAGTAGGGAACACTGAAGCTTTCTTT. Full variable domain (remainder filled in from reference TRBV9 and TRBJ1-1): DSGVTQTPKHLITATGQRVTLRCSPRSGDLSVYWYQQSLDQGLQFLIQYYNGEERAKGNILERFSAQQFPDLHSELNLSSLELGDSALYFCASSVGRVVGNTEAFFGQGTRLTVV.

CDR3 protein: CAWSLGLAAKFF. The CDR3 DNA reads as TGTGCCTGGAGTTTAGGACTAGCGGCAAAGTTCTTC. The rearrangement joins TRBV30 to TRBJ2-1, with 10 bases that match TRBD2. The germline CDR1 and CDR2 sequences are GTSNPN and SVGIG (reference sequence). The length of the CDR3 is 12 residues. V shed 2 bases and J 14 bases; nucleotides not matched to a gene: 6.

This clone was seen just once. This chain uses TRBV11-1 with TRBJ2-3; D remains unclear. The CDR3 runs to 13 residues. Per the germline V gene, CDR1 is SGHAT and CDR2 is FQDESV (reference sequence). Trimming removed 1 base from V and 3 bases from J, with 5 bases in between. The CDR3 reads CASSLGLTDTQYF. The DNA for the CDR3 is TGTGCCAGCAGCTTAGGACTTACAGATACGCAGTATTTT.

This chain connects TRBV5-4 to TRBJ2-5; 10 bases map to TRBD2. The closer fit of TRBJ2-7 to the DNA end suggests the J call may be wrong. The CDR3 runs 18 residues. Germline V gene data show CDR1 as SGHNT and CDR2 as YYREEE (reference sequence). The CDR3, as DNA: TGTGCCAGCAGCTGGAGTGGGCTAGCGGGGGCCTACTCCTACGAGCAGTACTTC. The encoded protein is CASSWSGLAGAYSYEQYF.

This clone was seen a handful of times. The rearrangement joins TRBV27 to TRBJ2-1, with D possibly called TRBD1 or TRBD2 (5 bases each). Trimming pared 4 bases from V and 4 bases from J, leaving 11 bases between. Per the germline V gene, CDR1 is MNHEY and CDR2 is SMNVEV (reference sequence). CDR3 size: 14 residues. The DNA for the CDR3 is TGTGCCAGCAGTTACGGGACGGCTTACAATGAGCAGTTCTTC. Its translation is CASSYGTAYNEQFF.

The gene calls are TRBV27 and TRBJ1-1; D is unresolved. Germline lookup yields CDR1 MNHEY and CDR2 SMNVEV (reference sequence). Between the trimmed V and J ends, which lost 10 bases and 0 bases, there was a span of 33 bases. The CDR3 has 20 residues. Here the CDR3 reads CATTNRAPLSSVVMNTEAFF. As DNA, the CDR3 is TGTGCCACCACAAACCGGGCCCCGTTGTCCTCGGTGGTCATGAACACTGAAGCTTTCTTT.

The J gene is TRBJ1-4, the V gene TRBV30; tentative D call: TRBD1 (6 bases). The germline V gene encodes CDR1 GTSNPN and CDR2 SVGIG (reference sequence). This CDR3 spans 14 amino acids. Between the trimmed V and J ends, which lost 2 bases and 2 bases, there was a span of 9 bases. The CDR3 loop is CAWSQGYTNEKLFF. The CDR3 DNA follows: TGTGCCTGGAGTCAGGGGTATACTAATGAAAAACTGTTTTTT.

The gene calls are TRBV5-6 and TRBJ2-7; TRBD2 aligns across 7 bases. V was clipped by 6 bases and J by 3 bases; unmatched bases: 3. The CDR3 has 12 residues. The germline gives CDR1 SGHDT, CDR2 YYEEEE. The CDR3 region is CASNGRLYEQYF. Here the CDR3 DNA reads TGTGCCAGCAACGGGAGGCTCTACGAGCAGTACTTC.

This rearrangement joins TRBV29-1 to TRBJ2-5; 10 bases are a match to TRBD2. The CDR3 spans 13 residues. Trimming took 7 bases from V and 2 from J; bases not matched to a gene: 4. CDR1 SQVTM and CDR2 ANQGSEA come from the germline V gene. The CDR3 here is CSGISGRQETQYF. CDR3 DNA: TGCAGCGGGATTAGCGGGAGGCAAGAGACCCAGTACTTC.

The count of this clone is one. The CDR3 sequence is CASSPPGQGYGYTF. In DNA, the CDR3 is TGTGCCAGCAGCCCACCGGGACAGGGCTATGGCTACACCTTC. This sequence joins TRBV5-6 and TRBJ1-2; 9 bases map to TRBD1. With 4 bases clipped from V and 4 bases from J, the junction kept 5 bases outside the gene matches. The CDR3 runs 14 residues. CDR1 and CDR2 (germline): SGHDT, YYEEEE.

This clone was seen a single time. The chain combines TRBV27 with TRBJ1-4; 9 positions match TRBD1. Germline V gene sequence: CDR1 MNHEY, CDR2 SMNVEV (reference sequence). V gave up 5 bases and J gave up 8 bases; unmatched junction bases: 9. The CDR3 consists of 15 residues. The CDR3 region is CASSRKGQGGEKLFF. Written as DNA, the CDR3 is TGTGCCAGCAGTCGGAAGGGACAGGGTGGAGAAAAACTGTTTTTT.

The CDR3 region is CASSPLDSPYEQYF. CDR3 in DNA: TGTGCCAGCTCACCACTTGACAGCCCCTACGAGCAGTACTTC. The V call is TRBV18, the J call TRBJ2-7; weak D call: TRBD1 (5 bases). Germline V CDR1 and CDR2: KGHSH, LQKENI. Trimming removed 1 base at V and 2 bases at J, with 9 bases between. The CDR3 totals 14 residues. Full variable domain (missing parts from reference TRBV18 and TRBJ2-7): NAGVMQNPRHLVRRRGQEARLRCSPMKGHSHVYWYRQLPEEGLKFMVYLQKENIIDESGMPKERFSAEFPKEGPSILRIQQVVRGDSAAYFCASSPLDSPYEQYFGPGTRLTVT.

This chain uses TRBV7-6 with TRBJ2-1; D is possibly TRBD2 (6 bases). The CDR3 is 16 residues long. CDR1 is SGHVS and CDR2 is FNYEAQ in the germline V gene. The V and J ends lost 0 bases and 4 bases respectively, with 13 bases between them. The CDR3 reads CASSLASSSVYNEQFF. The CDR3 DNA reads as TGTGCCAGCAGCTTAGCGTCGTCTAGCGTATACAATGAGCAGTTCTTC.

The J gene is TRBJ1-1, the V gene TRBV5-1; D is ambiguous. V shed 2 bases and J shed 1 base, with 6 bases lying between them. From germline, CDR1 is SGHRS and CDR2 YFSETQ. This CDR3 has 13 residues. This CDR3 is CASSFDSNTEAFF. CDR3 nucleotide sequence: TGCGCCAGCAGCTTTGATTCGAACACTGAAGCTTTCTTT.

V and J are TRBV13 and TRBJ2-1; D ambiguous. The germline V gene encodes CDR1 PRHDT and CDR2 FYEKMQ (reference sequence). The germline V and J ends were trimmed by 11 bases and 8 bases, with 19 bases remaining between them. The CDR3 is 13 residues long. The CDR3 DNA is TGTGCCTGCTCCCGGACCCGTCGGGATGAGCAGTTCTTC. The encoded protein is CACSRTRRDEQFF. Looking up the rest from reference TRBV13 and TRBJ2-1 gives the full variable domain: AAGVIQSPRHLIKEKRETATLKCYPIPRHDTVYWYQQGPGQDPQFLISFYEKMQSDKGSIPDRFSAQQFSDYHSELNMSSLELGDSALYFCACSRTRRDEQFFGPGTRLTVL.

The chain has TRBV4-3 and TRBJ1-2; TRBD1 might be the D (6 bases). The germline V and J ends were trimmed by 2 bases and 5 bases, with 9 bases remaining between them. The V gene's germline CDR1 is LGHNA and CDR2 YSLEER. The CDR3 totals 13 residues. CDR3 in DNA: TGCGCCAGCAGCCAAACCGGACAGTATGGCTACACCTTC. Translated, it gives CASSQTGQYGYTF.

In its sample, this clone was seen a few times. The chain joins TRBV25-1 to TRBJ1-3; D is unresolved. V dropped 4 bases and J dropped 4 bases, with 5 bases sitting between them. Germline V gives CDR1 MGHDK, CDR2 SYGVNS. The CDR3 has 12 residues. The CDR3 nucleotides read TGTGCCAGCAGTGGTTCCGGAAACACCATATATTTT. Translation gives CASSGSGNTIYF.

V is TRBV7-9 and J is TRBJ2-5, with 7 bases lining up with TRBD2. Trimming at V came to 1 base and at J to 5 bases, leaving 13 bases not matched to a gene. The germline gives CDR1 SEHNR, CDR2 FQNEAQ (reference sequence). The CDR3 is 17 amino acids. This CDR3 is CASSLVAGAGWRETQYF. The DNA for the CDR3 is TGTGCCAGCAGCTTAGTAGCCGGAGCGGGGTGGCGGGAGACCCAGTACTTC.

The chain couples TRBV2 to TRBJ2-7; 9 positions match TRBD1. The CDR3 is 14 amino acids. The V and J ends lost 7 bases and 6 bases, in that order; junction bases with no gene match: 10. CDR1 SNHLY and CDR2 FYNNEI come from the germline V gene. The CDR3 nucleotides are TGTGCCAGCATTTGGGCCGGGACAGGGAGCGAGCAGTACTTC. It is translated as CASIWAGTGSEQYF.

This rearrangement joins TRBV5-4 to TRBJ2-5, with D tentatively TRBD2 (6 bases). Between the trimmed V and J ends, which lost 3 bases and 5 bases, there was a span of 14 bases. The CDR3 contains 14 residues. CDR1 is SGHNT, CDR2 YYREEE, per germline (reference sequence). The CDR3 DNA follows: TGTGCCAGCAGCTGGGGGACTGTCGGGGAGACCCAGTACTTC. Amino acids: CASSWGTVGETQYF.